This T cell receptor beta chain was profiled in a study of cytomegalovirus exposure and HLA in healthy donors. General study points: On later analysis, the bulk of CMV-associated TCR beta chains appeared to be HLA-restricted. What a later analysis showed was that several of the most significant clusters appeared linked to common viral pathogens. Fewer N-insertions than the approximately 700-donor mean were reportedly shown by an Asian-associated ancestry cluster in a later analysis. In an earlier analysis, about 90% or about 30%: the productive usage of most TCR beta V segments.

Trimming at V came to 5 bases and at J to 3 bases, leaving 7 bases not matched to a gene. The germline V gene encodes CDR1 KGHSH and CDR2 LQKENI. The CDR3 contains 14 residues. Comment on this clone: Its specificity is unknown.

With 60 Vbeta and 13 Jbeta primers, the PCR was carried out. Clones were sequenced by immunoSEQ multiplex PCR, and TCRdb holds only the in-frame ones, with some missing. The sample carries 130,000 to 150,000 clones, roughly 80% recorded once. J is TRBJ2-7 and V is TRBV18; TRBD1 matches at 7 bases. The TCR originated in a boy aged 2-15 years in good health and CMV-seronegative. Sequenced: PBMCs. The CDR3 reads CASSVPGQYYEQYF. DNA for the CDR3: TGTGCCAGCTCAGTTCCGGGACAGTACTACGAGCAGTACTTC.